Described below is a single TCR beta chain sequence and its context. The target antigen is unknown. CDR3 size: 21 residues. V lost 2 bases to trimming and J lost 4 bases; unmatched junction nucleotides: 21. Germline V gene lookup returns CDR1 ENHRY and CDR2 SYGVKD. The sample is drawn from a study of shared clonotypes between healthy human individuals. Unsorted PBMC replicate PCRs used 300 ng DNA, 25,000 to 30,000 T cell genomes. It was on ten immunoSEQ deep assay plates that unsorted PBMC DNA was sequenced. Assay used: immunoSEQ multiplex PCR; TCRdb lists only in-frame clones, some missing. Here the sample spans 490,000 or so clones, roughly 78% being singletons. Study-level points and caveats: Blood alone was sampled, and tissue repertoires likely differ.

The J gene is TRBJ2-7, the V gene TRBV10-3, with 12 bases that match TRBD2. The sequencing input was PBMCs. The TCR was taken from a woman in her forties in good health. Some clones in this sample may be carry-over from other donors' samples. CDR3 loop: CAISETRLGTSGWGHPYEQYF. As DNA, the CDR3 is TGTGCCATCAGTGAGACACGGTTAGGGACTAGCGGGTGGGGACACCCTTACGAGCAGTACTTC.